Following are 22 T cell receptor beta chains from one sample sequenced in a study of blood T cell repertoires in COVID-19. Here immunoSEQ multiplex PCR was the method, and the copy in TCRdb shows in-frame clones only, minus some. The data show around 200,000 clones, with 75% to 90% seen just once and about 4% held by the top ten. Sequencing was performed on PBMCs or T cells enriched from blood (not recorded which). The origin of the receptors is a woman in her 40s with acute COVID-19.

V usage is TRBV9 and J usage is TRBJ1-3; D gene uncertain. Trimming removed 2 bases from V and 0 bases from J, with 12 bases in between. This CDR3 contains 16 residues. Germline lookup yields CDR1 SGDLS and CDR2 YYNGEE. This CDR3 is CASSVGGLSSGNTIYF. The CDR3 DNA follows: TGTGCCAGCAGCGTTGGAGGGTTGAGCTCTGGAAACACCATATATTTT.

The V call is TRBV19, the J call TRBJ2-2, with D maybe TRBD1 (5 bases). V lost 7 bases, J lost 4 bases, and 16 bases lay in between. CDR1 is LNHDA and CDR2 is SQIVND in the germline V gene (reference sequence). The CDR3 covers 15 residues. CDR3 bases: TGTGCCAGTATCAGTAGGCAGGGCGCCACCGGGGAGCTGTTTTTT. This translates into CASISRQGATGELFF.

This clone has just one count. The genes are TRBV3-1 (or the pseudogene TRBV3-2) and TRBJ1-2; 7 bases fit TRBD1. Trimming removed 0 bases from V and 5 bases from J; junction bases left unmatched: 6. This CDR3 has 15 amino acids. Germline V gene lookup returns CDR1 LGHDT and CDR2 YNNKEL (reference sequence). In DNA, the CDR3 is TGTGCCAGCAGCCAAGAGAACAGGGGTTGGTATGGCTACACCTTC. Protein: CASSQENRGWYGYTF.

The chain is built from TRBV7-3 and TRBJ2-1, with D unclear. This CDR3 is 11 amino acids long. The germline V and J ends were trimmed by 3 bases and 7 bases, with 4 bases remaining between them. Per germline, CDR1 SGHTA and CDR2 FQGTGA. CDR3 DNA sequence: TGTGCCAGCAGCTTTTCAAATGAGCAGTTCTTC. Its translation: CASSFSNEQFF.

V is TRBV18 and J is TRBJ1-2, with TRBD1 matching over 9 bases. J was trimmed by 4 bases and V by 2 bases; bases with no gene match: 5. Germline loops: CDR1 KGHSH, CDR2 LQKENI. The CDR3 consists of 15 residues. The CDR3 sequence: CASSPRQGVSYGYTF. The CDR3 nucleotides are TGTGCCAGCTCACCAAGACAGGGGGTGAGCTATGGCTACACCTTC.

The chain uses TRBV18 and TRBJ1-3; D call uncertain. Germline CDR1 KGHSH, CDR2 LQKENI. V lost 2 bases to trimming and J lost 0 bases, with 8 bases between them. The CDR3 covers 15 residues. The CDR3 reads CASSPGSYSGNTIYF. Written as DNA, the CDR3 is TGTGCCAGCTCACCAGGGAGCTACTCTGGAAACACCATATATTTT.

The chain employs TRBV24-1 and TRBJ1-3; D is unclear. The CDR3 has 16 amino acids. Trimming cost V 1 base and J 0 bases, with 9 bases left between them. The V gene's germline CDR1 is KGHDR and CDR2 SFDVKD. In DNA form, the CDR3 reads TGTGCCACCAGTGATTTCACTGGAGACTCTGGAAACACCATATATTTT. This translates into CATSDFTGDSGNTIYF.

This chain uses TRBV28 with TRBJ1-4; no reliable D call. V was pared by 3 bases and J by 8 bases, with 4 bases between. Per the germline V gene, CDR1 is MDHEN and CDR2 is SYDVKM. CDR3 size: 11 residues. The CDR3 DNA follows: TGTGCCAGCAGTTTCCGGGAAAAACTGTTTTTT. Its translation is CASSFREKLFF.

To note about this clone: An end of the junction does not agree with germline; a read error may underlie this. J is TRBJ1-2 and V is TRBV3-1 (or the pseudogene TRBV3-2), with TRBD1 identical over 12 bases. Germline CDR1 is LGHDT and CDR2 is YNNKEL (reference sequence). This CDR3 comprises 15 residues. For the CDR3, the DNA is TGTGCCAGCAACCAACCGGGACAGGGGGCCTATGGCTACACCTTC. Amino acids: CASNQPGQGAYGYTF.

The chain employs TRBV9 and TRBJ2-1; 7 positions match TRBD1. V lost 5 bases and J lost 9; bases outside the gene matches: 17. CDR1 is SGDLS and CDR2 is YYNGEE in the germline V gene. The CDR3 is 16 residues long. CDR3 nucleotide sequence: TGTGCCAGCAGGGCACACGCAGGGGGTACGTTCGGTGAGCAGTTCTTC. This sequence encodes CASRAHAGGTFGEQFF.

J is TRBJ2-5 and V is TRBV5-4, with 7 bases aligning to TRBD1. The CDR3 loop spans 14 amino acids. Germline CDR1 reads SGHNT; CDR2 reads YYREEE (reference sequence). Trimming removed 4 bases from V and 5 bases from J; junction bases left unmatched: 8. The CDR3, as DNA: TGTGCCAGCAGCCTGCCGACAGGGCCGGAGACCCAGTACTTC. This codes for CASSLPTGPETQYF.

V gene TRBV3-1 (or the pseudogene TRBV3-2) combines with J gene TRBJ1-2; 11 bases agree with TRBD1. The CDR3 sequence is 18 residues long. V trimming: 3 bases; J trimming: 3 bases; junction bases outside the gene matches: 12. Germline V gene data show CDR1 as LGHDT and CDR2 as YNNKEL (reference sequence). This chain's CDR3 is CASSQEGRTGGGYYGYTF. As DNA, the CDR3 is TGTGCCAGCAGCCAGGAAGGGAGGACAGGGGGCGGGTACTATGGCTACACCTTC.

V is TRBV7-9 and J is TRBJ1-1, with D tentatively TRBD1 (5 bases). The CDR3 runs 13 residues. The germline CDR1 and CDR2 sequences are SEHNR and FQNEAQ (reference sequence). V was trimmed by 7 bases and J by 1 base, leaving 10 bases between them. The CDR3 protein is CASIGQGNTEAFF. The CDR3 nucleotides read TGTGCCAGCATTGGGCAGGGGAACACTGAAGCTTTCTTT. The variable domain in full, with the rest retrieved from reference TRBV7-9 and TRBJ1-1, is DTGVSQNPRHKITKRGQNVTFRCDPISEHNRLYWYRQTLGQGPEFLTYFQNEAQLEKSRLLSDRFSAERPKGSFSTLEIQRTEQGDSAMYLCASIGQGNTEAFFGQGTRLTVV.

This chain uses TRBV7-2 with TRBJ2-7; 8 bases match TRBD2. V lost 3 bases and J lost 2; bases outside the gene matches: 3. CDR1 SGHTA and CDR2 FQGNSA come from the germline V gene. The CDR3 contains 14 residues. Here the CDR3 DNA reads TGTGCCAGCAGCTTCGGGGGGGGGCCCTACGAGCAGTACTTC. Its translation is CASSFGGGPYEQYF.

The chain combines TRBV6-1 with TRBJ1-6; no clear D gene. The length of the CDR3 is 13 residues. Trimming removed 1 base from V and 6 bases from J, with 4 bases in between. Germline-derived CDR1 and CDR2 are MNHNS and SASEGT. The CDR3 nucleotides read TGTGCCAGCAGTGAAGACGGTAATTCACCCCTCCACTTT. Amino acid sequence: CASSEDGNSPLHF.

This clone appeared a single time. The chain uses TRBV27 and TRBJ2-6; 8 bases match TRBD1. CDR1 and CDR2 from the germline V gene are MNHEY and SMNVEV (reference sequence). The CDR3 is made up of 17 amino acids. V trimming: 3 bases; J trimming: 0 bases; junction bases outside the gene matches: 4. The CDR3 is CASSFTRGLSGANVLTF. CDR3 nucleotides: TGTGCCAGCAGTTTCACCAGGGGGCTCTCTGGGGCCAACGTCCTGACTTTC.

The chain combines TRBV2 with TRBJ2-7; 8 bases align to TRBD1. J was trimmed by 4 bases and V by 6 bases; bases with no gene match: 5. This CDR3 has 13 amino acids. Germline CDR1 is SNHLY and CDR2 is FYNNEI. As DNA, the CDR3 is TGTGCCAGCAGGAGGCAGGGGGCTTACGAGCAGTACTTC. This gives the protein CASRRQGAYEQYF.

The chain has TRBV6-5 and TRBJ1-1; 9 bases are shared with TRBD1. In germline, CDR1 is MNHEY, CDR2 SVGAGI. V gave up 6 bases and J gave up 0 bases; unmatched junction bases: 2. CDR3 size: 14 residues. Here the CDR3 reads CASRRTGVNTEAFF. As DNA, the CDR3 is TGTGCCAGCAGACGGACAGGGGTGAACACTGAAGCTTTCTTT.

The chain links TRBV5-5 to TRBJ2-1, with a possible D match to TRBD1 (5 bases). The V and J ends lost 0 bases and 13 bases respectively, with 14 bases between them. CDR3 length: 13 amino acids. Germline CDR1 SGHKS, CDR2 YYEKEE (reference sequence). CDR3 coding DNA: TGTGCCAGCAGCTTGGCGTTGGGGCAGACACAGTTCTTC. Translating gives CASSLALGQTQFF.

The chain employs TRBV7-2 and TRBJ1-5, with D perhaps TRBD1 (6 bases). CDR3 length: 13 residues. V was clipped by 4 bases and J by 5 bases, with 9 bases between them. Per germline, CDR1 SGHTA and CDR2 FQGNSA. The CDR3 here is CASSSDSHQPQHF. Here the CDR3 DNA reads TGTGCCAGCAGCTCGGACAGCCATCAGCCCCAGCATTTT.

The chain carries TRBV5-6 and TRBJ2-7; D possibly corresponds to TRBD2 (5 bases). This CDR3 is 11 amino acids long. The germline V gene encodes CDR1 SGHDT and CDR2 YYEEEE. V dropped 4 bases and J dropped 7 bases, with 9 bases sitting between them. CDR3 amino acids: CASSSTGEQYF. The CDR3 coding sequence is TGTGCCAGCAGCAGTACGGGAGAGCAGTACTTC.

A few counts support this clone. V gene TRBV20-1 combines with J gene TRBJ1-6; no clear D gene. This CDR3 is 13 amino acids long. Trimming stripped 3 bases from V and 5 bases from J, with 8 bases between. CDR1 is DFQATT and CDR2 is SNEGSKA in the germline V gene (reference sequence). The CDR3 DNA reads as TGCAGTGCTAGTAGCACTAATAATTCACCCCTCCACTTT. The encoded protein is CSASSTNNSPLHF.